This T cell receptor beta chain was retrieved from a study of OX40 agonist ivuxolimab in advanced cancers. This clone was seen a few times. Here immunoSEQ multiplex PCR was the method, and the copy in TCRdb shows in-frame clones only, minus some. Among 85,000 or so clones listed, 80% to 90% were seen once. The receptor was isolated from an adult with an advanced solid tumor such as melanoma, head and neck, liver or kidney cancer. The source was CD4+ or CD8+ T cells sorted from blood, collected in a trial of the OX40 agonist ivuxolimab.

This CDR3 reads CASSAARGANTEAFF. The DNA for the CDR3 is TGTGCCAGCAGCGCAGCCAGGGGGGCGAACACTGAAGCTTTCTTT. The chain uses TRBV7-2 and TRBJ1-1, with 7 nucleotides matching TRBD1. The V gene's germline CDR1 is SGHTA and CDR2 FQGNSA. The V segment lost 5 bases and the J segment 1 base; nucleotides outside the gene matches: 7. The CDR3 is 15 amino acids. Full variable domain (rest looked up from reference TRBV7-2 and TRBJ1-1): GAGVSQSPSNKVTEKGKDVELRCDPISGHTALYWYRQSLGQGLEFLIYFQGNSAPDKSGLPSDRFSAERTGGSVSTLTIQRTQQEDSAVYLCASSAARGANTEAFFGQGTRLTVV.